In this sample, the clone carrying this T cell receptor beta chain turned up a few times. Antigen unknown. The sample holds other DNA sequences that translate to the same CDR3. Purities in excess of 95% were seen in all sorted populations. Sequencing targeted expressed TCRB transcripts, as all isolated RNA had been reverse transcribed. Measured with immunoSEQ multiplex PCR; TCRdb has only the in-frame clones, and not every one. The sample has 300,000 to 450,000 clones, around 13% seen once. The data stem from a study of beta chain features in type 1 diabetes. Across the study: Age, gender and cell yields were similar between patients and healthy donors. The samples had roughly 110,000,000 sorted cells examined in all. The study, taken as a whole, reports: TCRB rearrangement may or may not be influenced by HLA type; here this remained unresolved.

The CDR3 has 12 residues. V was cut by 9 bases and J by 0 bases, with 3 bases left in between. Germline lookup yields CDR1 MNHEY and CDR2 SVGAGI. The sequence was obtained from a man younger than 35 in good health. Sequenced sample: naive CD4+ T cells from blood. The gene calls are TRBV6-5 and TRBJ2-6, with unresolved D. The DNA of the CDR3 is TGTGCCAGTAGCTCTGGGGCCAACGTCCTGACTTTC. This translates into CASSSGANVLTF.